The 17 T cell receptor beta chains listed next were all sequenced from one sample in a study of PD-1 blockade in classical Hodgkin lymphoma. Each patient experienced a relapse that followed autologous stem cell transplantation, and brentuximab vedotin exposure varied. Produced via immunoSEQ multiplex PCR; TCRdb's table is partial and in-frame only. The sample has about 18,000 clones, around 85% seen once; the top ten hold roughly 24%. The sample was peripheral blood mononuclear cells (PBMCs), taken at baseline. The receptors here all came from a human donor with classical Hodgkin lymphoma.

Here the CDR3 DNA reads TGTGCCTGGAGTGTACTCCGGGACGAGGAGACCCAGTACTTC. It is translated as CAWSVLRDEETQYF. The gene calls are TRBV30 and TRBJ2-5; D may be TRBD1 or TRBD2 (5 bases each). This CDR3 is built from 14 residues. V was cut by 0 bases and J by 5 bases, with 13 bases left in between. The V gene's germline CDR1 is GTSNPN and CDR2 SVGIG (reference sequence). Supplemented by reference TRBV30 and TRBJ2-5, the full variable domain reads SQTIHQWPATLVQPVGSPLSLECTVEGTSNPNLYWYRQAAGRGLQLLFYSVGIGQISSEVPQNLSASRPQDRQFILSSKKLLLSDSGFYLCAWSVLRDEETQYFGPGTRLLVL.

The V gene is TRBV19, the J gene TRBJ2-6, with D unclear. There are 12 residues in the CDR3. Germline V gene sequence: CDR1 LNHDA, CDR2 SQIVND (reference sequence). The V gene lost 5 bases and the J gene lost 1 base, with 0 bases spanning the gap. Here the CDR3 reads CASSSGANVLTF. The CDR3 DNA reads as TGTGCCAGTAGTTCTGGGGCCAACGTCCTGACTTTC.

Only a few counts were recorded for this clone. This chain connects TRBV18 to TRBJ2-7; the D is unclear. The CDR3 consists of 11 residues. The germline V gene has CDR1 KGHSH and CDR2 LQKENI. V was cut by 2 bases and J by 6 bases, with 5 bases left in between. The CDR3: CASSPSSEQYF. The CDR3 DNA reads as TGTGCCAGCTCACCATCGAGCGAGCAGTACTTC.

The count of this clone is one. The rearrangement uses TRBV7-9 and TRBJ2-6, with D tentatively TRBD1 or TRBD2 (5 bases each). Germline values: CDR1 SEHNR, CDR2 FQNEAQ (reference sequence). V was shortened by 6 bases and J by 12 bases, with 33 bases between the two germline ends. The CDR3 consists of 19 residues. CDR3 loop: CASSPNSRGEKNWLFVLTF. The CDR3 DNA is TGTGCCAGCAGTCCCAACTCGAGGGGCGAGAAGAACTGGCTTTTCGTCCTGACTTTC.

The count of this clone is one. The chain is built from TRBV4-2 and TRBJ2-7, with 7 bases identical to TRBD2. The CDR3 has 16 amino acids. J lost 3 bases, V lost 0 bases, and 8 bases had no gene match. The V gene's germline CDR1 is LGHNA and CDR2 YNFKEQ. The CDR3 spells CASSQEVASGDYEQYF. The CDR3, as DNA: TGTGCCAGCAGCCAAGAGGTAGCCAGCGGGGACTACGAGCAGTACTTC.

This clone was seen more than once but under ten times. This chain joins TRBV7-8 and TRBJ2-7; 9 nucleotides line up with TRBD1. Germline V gene lookup returns CDR1 SGHVS and CDR2 FQNEAQ. The ends lost 4 bases at V and 6 bases at J; junction bases unmatched: 7. The CDR3 runs to 14 residues. Here the CDR3 reads CASSWGQGLTEQYF. The CDR3 DNA is TGTGCCAGCAGCTGGGGACAGGGCCTCACCGAGCAGTACTTC.

CDR3 amino acids: CASSFPGQGETQYF. CDR3 sequence (DNA): TGTGCCAGCAGTTTCCCCGGACAGGGAGAGACCCAGTACTTC. The genes are TRBV28 and TRBJ2-5; 8 bases agree with TRBD1. The CDR3 runs to 14 residues. The junction had 4 bases not matched to a gene; V was cut back by 3 bases and J by 4 bases. CDR1 is MDHEN, CDR2 SYDVKM, per germline.

In its sample, this clone was seen a few times. V gene TRBV5-1 combines with J gene TRBJ1-1; D gene uncertain. Between the trimmed V and J ends, which lost 1 base and 2 bases, there was a span of 6 bases. The CDR3 contains 13 residues. Germline assignment: CDR1 SGHRS and CDR2 YFSETQ. CDR3 bases: TGCGCCAGCAGCTTGTACGACAACACTGAAGCTTTCTTT. Its translation: CASSLYDNTEAFF.

This clone was detected once. This chain links TRBV6-1 with TRBJ2-7, with a possible D match to TRBD2 (5 bases). The germline V and J ends were trimmed by 5 bases and 3 bases, with 14 bases remaining between them. This CDR3 has 14 residues. Germline values: CDR1 MNHNS, CDR2 SASEGT. CDR3 DNA: TGTGCCAGCAGTCTGACGGGGTTGATCTACGAGCAGTACTTC. Translation: CASSLTGLIYEQYF.

The CDR3 nucleotides are TGTGCCAGCAGTGACAGGGGACTAGCGGGACAGGCGGACAATGAGCAGTTCTTC. Encoded protein: CASSDRGLAGQADNEQFF. The chain uses TRBV6-4 and TRBJ2-1; 13 bases agree with TRBD2. V lost 2 bases to trimming and J lost 5 bases; unmatched junction nucleotides: 9. This CDR3 has 18 residues. Germline CDR1 is MRHNA and CDR2 is SNTAGT.

The rearrangement uses TRBV5-1 and TRBJ1-1; a possible D gene is TRBD1 (6 bases). In germline, CDR1 is SGHRS, CDR2 YFSETQ. The CDR3 contains 15 residues. The V gene lost 2 bases and the J gene lost 8 bases, with 19 bases spanning the gap. CDR3 loop: CASSLGGAAPPEAFF. CDR3 coding DNA: TGCGCCAGCAGCTTAGGGGGGGCCGCTCCACCGGAAGCTTTCTTT.

This clone was seen only a few times. This rearrangement joins TRBV11-2 to TRBJ1-2; D is uncertain. The germline V gene encodes CDR1 SGHAT and CDR2 FQNNGV. The V gene lost 1 base and the J gene lost 6 bases, with 9 bases spanning the gap. This CDR3 comprises 13 residues. This chain's CDR3 is CASSLVKVHGYTF. In DNA form, the CDR3 reads TGTGCCAGCAGCTTAGTCAAGGTTCATGGCTACACCTTC.

V and J are TRBV6-7 and TRBJ2-2; 7 bases align to TRBD1. TRBV6-7 is filed as an ORF, its function uncertain. The CDR3 contains 18 residues. V trimming: 6 bases; J trimming: 3 bases; junction bases outside the gene matches: 16. CDR3: CASRDSYSQGLDTGELFF. In nucleotides, the CDR3 is TGTGCCAGCAGAGACTCATACTCACAGGGGTTGGACACCGGGGAGCTGTTTTTT.

The chain uses TRBV2 and TRBJ2-5; D is possibly TRBD2 (7 bases). Between the trimmed V and J ends, which lost 3 bases and 5 bases, there was a span of 16 bases. This CDR3 comprises 15 residues. CDR1 is SNHLY, CDR2 FYNNEI, per germline. The CDR3 loop reads CASSEGGASRETQYF. For the CDR3, the DNA is TGTGCCAGCAGTGAGGGGGGGGCGTCTCGGGAGACCCAGTACTTC.

The chain uses TRBV6-6 and TRBJ1-3; D unresolved. The CDR3 runs 13 residues. The V end was cut by 6 bases, the J end by 5 bases, with 11 bases between. Germline V gives CDR1 MNHNY, CDR2 SVGAGI (reference sequence). The CDR3 reads CASSPAERNTIYF. CDR3 DNA: TGTGCCAGCAGCCCCGCCGAAAGAAACACCATATATTTT.

The chain recombines TRBV14 with TRBJ2-2; possible D gene TRBD2, 6 bases. V lost 6 bases and J 4 bases, leaving 12 bases between the germline ends. The germline CDR1 and CDR2 sequences are SGHDN and FVKESK. The CDR3 is 14 residues long. The CDR3 protein is CASRLGGSTGELFF. CDR3 nucleotide sequence: TGTGCCAGCAGACTCGGGGGTAGCACCGGGGAGCTGTTTTTT. Full variable domain (remainder filled in from reference TRBV14 and TRBJ2-2): EAGVTQFPSHSVIEKGQTVTLRCDPISGHDNLYWYRRVMGKEIKFLLHFVKESKQDESGMPNNRFLAERTGGTYSTLKVQPAELEDSGVYFCASRLGGSTGELFFGEGSRLTVL.

The chain recombines TRBV7-8 with TRBJ2-2; TRBD2 agrees at 10 bases. V was clipped by 4 bases and J by 5 bases; unmatched bases: 16. The CDR3 runs 19 residues. CDR1 SGHVS and CDR2 FQNEAQ come from the germline V gene. CDR3 loop: CASSSLPRLAGGGTGELFF. CDR3 DNA sequence: TGTGCCAGCAGCTCCCTCCCCAGGTTAGCGGGAGGAGGTACCGGGGAGCTGTTTTTT. Together with reference TRBV7-8 and TRBJ2-2, the CDR3 gives the full variable domain: GAGVSQSPRYKVAKRGQDVALRCDPISGHVSLFWYQQALGQGPEFLTYFQNEAQLDKSGLPSDRFFAERPEGSVSTLKIQRTQQEDSAVYLCASSSLPRLAGGGTGELFFGEGSRLTVL.